This paragraph reports one TCR beta chain. The CDR3 is made up of 14 amino acids. V was pared by 0 bases and J by 3 bases, with 10 bases between. CDR1 is SGHDT, CDR2 YYEEEE, per germline. This sample stems from a study of blood T cell repertoires in COVID-19. Produced via immunoSEQ multiplex PCR; TCRdb's table is partial and in-frame only. Here the sample spans under 300,000 clones, around 90% being singletons. The sequencing input was PBMCs or T cells enriched from blood (not recorded which). J is TRBJ2-7 and V is TRBV5-6; D might be TRBD1 (5 bases). The clonotype originates from a woman aged 40 to 55 who had recovered from COVID-19. The chain's CDR3 is CASSLGQSRYEQYF. The CDR3 nucleotides read TGTGCCAGCAGCTTGGGACAGAGCCGCTACGAGCAGTACTTC.